The rows below give T cell receptor beta chains drawn from one sample of a study of cytomegalovirus exposure and HLA in healthy donors. Repertoires were generated with immunoSEQ multiplex PCR, while TCRdb's copy carries only in-frame clones and drops some. The sample has about 130,000 clones; around 75% are singletons. The sample consisted of PBMCs. The receptors derive from a man in his forties in good health and CMV-seronegative. CDR3s include the opening cysteine and the closing phenylalanine or tryptophan. A D gene is named only where the DNA matches it firmly. Not all rows give a size; the values are once, few, many and, for expanded clones, a class.

CDR3 length	D gene	V gene	clone size	J gene	CDR3 protein	CDR3 DNA
15	TRBD1	TRBV2	NA	TRBJ1-6	CASSSQGQINSPLHF	TGTGCCAGCAGCTCTCAGGGACAGATTAATTCACCCCTCCACTTT
13	TRBD1	TRBV28	NA	TRBJ2-7	CASSLGTGYEQYF	TGTGCCAGCAGTTTAGGGACAGGCTACGAGCAGTACTTC
17	TRBD1	TRBV29-1	NA	TRBJ1-2	CSVDIGERQGVYYGYTF	TGCAGCGTTGATATCGGGGAACGACAGGGTGTATACTATGGCTACACCTTC
16	NA	TRBV9	NA	TRBJ2-7	CASSSHPRTPTYEQYF	TGTGCCAGCAGCTCACACCCACGGACACCGACCTACGAGCAGTACTTC
17	TRBD2	TRBV5-1	once	TRBJ2-3	CASSLSGAGGSTDTQYF	TGCGCCAGCAGCCTATCTGGAGCGGGGGGCAGCACAGATACGCAGTATTTT
14	TRBD1	TRBV6-5	NA	TRBJ1-5	CASSPGTGGYKQHF	TGTGCCAGCAGTCCGGGGACAGGGGGCTACAAACAGCATTTT
16	TRBD1	TRBV5-4	once	TRBJ1-2	CASSSPEDRTNYGYTF	TGTGCCAGCAGCTCCCCTGAGGACAGGACTAACTATGGCTACACCTTC
15	TRBD2	TRBV4-1	NA	TRBJ2-3	CASSQLDGSGGWQYF	TGCGCCAGCAGCCAATTGGACGGGAGCGGGGGTTGGCAGTATTTT
15	NA	TRBV19	NA	TRBJ1-1	CASSPNRVSNTEAFF	TGTGCCAGTAGTCCTAACAGGGTTTCGAACACTGAAGCTTTCTTT
13	NA	TRBV4-1	few	TRBJ1-1	CASSQATETEAFF	TGCGCCAGCAGCCAAGCGACAGAAACTGAAGCTTTCTTT
13	NA	TRBV5-1	NA	TRBJ1-1	CASSLELSGIAFF	TGCGCCAGCAGCTTGGAATTGTCAGGGATAGCTTTCTTT
15	TRBD2	TRBV7-3	NA	TRBJ2-7	CASSPLAGGTYEQYF	TGTGCCAGCAGCCCACTAGCGGGAGGAACCTACGAGCAGTACTTC
12	TRBD1	TRBV28	once	TRBJ2-7	CASSRTGYEQYF	TGTGCCAGCAGCCGGACAGGCTACGAGCAGTACTTC
16	NA	TRBV28	NA	TRBJ1-1	CASSPADSLLTGVAFF	TGTGCCAGCAGCCCCGCGGACTCCCTCCTTACTGGCGTAGCTTTCTTT
15	TRBD2	TRBV7-9	NA	TRBJ2-5	CASSERLAGQETQYF	TGTGCCAGCAGCGAAAGACTAGCGGGGCAAGAGACCCAGTACTTC
15	TRBD1	TRBV6-1	NA	TRBJ2-3	CASRGLTGTTDTQYF	TGTGCCAGCAGGGGATTGACAGGGACCACAGATACGCAGTATTTT
15	NA	TRBV4-3	NA	TRBJ2-7	CASSQEWGRGYEQYF	TGCGCCAGCAGCCAAGAGTGGGGTCGGGGCTACGAGCAGTACTTC
19	NA	TRBV19	once	TRBJ1-3	CASGTGTYIGRNSGNTIYF	TGTGCCAGTGGTACCGGGACATACATAGGAAGGAACTCTGGAAACACCATATATTTT
14	NA	TRBV11-3	NA	TRBJ2-5	CASSLGPEQETQYF	TGTGCCAGCAGCTTGGGGCCAGAACAAGAGACCCAGTACTTC